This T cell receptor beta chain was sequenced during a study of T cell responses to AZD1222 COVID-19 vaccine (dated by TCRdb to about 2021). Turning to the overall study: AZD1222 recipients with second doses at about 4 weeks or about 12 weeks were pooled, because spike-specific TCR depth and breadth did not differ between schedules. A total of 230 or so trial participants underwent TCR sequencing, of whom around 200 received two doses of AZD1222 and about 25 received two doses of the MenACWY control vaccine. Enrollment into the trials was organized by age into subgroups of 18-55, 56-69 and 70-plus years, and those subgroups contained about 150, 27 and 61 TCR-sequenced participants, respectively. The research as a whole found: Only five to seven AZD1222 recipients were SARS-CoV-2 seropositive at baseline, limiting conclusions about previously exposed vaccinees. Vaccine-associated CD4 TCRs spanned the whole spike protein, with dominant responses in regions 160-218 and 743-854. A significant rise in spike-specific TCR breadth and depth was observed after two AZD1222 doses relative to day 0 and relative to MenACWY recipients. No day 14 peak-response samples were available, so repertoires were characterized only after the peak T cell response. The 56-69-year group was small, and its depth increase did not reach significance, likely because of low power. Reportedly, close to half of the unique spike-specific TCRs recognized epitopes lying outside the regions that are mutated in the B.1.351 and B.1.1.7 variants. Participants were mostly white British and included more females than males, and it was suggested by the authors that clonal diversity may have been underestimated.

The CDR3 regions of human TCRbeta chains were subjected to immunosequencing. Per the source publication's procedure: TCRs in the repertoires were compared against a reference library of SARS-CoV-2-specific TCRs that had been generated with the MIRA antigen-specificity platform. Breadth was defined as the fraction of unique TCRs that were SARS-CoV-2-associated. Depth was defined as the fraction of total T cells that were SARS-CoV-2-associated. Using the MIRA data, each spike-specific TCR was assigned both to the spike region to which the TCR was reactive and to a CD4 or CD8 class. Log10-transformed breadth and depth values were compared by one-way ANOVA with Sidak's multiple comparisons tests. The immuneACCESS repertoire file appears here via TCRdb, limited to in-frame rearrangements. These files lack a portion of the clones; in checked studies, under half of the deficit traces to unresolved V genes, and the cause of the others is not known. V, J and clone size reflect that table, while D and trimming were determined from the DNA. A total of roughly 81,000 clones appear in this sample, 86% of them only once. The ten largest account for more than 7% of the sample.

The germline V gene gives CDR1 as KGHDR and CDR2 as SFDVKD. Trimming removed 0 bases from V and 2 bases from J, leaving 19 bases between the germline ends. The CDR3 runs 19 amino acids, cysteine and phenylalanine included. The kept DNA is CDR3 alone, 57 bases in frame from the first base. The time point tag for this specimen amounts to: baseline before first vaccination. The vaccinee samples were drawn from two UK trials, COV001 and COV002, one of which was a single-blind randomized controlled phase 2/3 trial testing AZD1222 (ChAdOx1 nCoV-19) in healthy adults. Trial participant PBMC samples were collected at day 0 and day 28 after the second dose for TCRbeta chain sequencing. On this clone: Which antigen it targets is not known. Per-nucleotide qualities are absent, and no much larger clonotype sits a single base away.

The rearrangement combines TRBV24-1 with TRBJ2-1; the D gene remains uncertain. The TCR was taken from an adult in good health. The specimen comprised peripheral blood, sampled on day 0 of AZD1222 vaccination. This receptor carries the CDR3 CATSDLQSPLSVPYNEQFF. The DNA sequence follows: TGTGCCACCAGTGATTTGCAATCCCCCCTATCCGTGCCCTACAATGAGCAGTTCTTC.